This is a list of T cell receptor beta chains from one sample in a study of T cells expressing NK-cell markers. Using the 5' RACE reads, TCRdb records one entry per CDR3 protein without DNA. The sample data list hundreds of thousands of distinct CDR3 sequences. The sample consisted of blood T cells: a sorted CD56 or NKG2C T cell subset, CD4+ or CD8+ T cells, or bulk PBMC T cells (not recorded which). The receptors were gathered from a woman aged 18 to 75 in good health. The CDR3 runs from the conserved cysteine through the conserved F or W.

>TRBV20-1|TRBJ2-3
CSASSGRYRTDTQYF
>TRBV3-1|TRBJ2-7
CASSRIYEQYF
>TRBV5-4|TRBJ2-1
CASSLEGPAGSYNEQFF
>TRBV4-3|TRBJ2-1
CASSQEPGLATF
>TRBV25-1|TRBJ2-1
CASSHVIGGGEQFF
>TRBV5-5|TRBJ2-3
CASSLSGGRAGDTQYF
>TRBV30|TRBJ2-3
CAWRSRDRGLDTQYF
>TRBV20-1|TRBJ2-1
CSTAGTRAYNEQFF
>TRBV9|TRBJ2-7
CASSADWTGSYEQYF
>TRBV6-2/TRBV6-3|TRBJ1-1
CASKIGQVTEAFF
>TRBV6-1|TRBJ2-1
CASSAGSWTYNEQFF
>TRBV9|TRBJ2-5
CASSANLAGTPGTQYF
>TRBV18|TRBJ1-1
CASSPNQGSTEAFF
>TRBV28|TRBJ1-5
CASSLDRVNSNQPQHF
>TRBV7-2|TRBJ2-7
CASSQLAVTYEQYF
>TRBV3-1|TRBJ2-4
CASSQERGSGANIQYF
>TRBV5-1|TRBJ1-5
CASSVGTGNQPQHF
>TRBV10-3|TRBJ2-5
CAIRGTVQETQYF
>TRBV5-1|TRBJ2-2
CASSLDRGAGELFF
>TRBV6-2/TRBV6-3|TRBJ2-1
CATLGASGGDPIYNEQFF
>TRBV14|TRBJ1-4
CASSPAGREEKLFF
>TRBV28|TRBJ2-1
CASRSDSTDHNEQFF
>TRBV4-2|TRBJ1-5
CASSQRQGNQPQHF
>TRBV7-3|TRBJ2-3
CASSLIGATDTQYF
>TRBV12-3/TRBV12-4|TRBJ2-3
CASRSSGGGDTDTQYF
>TRBV18|TRBJ2-5
CASSLATGGIRETQYF
>TRBV28|TRBJ2-7
CASRPLGESSYEQYF
>TRBV5-6|TRBJ2-1
CASSYAGLADNEQFF
>TRBV24-1|TRBJ2-1
CATSDPLAPEVNEQFF
>TRBV7-6|TRBJ2-7
CASSLSGGPYEQYF
>TRBV18|TRBJ2-5
CASSPDQETQYF
>TRBV25-1|TRBJ2-2
CASSTRGRSQTGELFF
>TRBV20-1|TRBJ1-3
CSAGGTDSGNTIYF
>TRBV28|TRBJ1-6
CATSQGPELSPLHF
>TRBV20-1|TRBJ1-2
CSARGLYGYTF
>TRBV19|TRBJ1-6
CASREIYNSPLHF
>TRBV3-1|TRBJ2-5
CASTLSRVKETQYF
>TRBV18|TRBJ2-3
CASSPPRFFDTQYF
>TRBV7-2|TRBJ2-3
CASSLAMGTDTQYF
>TRBV12-3/TRBV12-4|TRBJ2-3
CASSNRLAGSTDTQYF
>TRBV10-3|TRBJ2-3
CAISESGTDTQYF
>TRBV19|TRBJ1-2
CASTWTGGLVGYTF
>TRBV9|TRBJ1-2
CASSVGTDFNYGYTF
>TRBV7-8|TRBJ2-3
CASSLREGTDTQYF
>TRBV20-1|TRBJ2-7
CSARQGISSYEQYF